The 30 T cell receptor beta chains below were found in one sample sequenced in a study of vaccination effects on CD4 cells after COVID-19. Antigen-specific CD4+ T cells were first expanded with viral peptide pools by the ViraFEST assay and only then sequenced. After less than 11 days in culture, the CD4+ T cells were isolated. All study participants received two doses of BNT162b2 or mRNA-1273 vaccine. The protocol was immunoSEQ multiplex PCR, while the TCRdb copy is restricted to in-frame clones and leaves out a portion. This sample has about 29,000 clones, with roughly 74% found just once. These TCRs are of unknown antigen specificity. The sample in question was CD4+ T cells from PBMCs cultured with HCoV-OC43 spike peptides, obtained after COVID-19 vaccination. Subset indicated: HCoV-OC43 spike overlapping peptide pool stimulation. All receptors come from a human donor who received a COVID-19 vaccine.

The chain links TRBV5-4 to TRBJ2-7, with D tentatively TRBD2 (5 bases). Per germline, CDR1 SGHNT and CDR2 YYREEE (reference sequence). Trimming removed 4 bases at V and 0 bases at J, with 14 bases between. The CDR3 consists of 15 residues. The CDR3: CASSARTDGSYEQYF. The CDR3 nucleotides read TGTGCCAGCAGCGCCCGGACTGACGGCTCCTACGAGCAGTACTTC.

V usage is TRBV6-1 and J usage is TRBJ1-4; TRBD1 agrees at 7 bases. V shed 1 base and J 6 bases; nucleotides not matched to a gene: 5. Germline V gene sequence: CDR1 MNHNS, CDR2 SASEGT. The CDR3 is made up of 15 amino acids. The CDR3 region is CASSEGQGEYEKLFF. CDR3 nucleotides: TGTGCCAGCAGTGAAGGACAGGGCGAATATGAAAAACTGTTTTTT.

This clone was detected only a few times. V and J are TRBV12-3 or TRBV12-4 and TRBJ2-1; D is uncertain. The germline V and J ends were trimmed by 6 bases and 5 bases, with 11 bases remaining between them. This CDR3 spans 13 amino acids. CDR3 DNA sequence: TGTGCCAGCAGGTTAAGGTTCCACAATGAGCAGTTCTTC. Translated: CASRLRFHNEQFF.

V is TRBV27 and J is TRBJ1-2; TRBD1 aligns across 7 bases. The CDR3 is made up of 15 amino acids. Losses at the gene ends were 5 bases for V and 4 bases for J; bases not matched to a gene: 10. Germline values: CDR1 MNHEY, CDR2 SMNVEV (reference sequence). CDR3 in DNA: TGTGCCAGCAGTCCAATAACCAGGGGGGCCTATGGCTACACCTTC. It encodes CASSPITRGAYGYTF.

Worth noting for this clone: This sample includes further DNA sequences coding for the same CDR3. The chain carries TRBV10-3 and TRBJ1-1, with D uncertain. This CDR3 spans 13 amino acids. V lost 4 bases and J 1 base, leaving 7 bases between the germline ends. Germline assignment: CDR1 ENHRY and CDR2 SYGVKD. CDR3 in DNA: TGTGCCATCAGTGTTACTGGGAACACTGAAGCTTTCTTT. The encoded protein is CAISVTGNTEAFF.

The chain links TRBV4-1 to TRBJ1-5; no firm D call. This CDR3 region has 13 residues. Germline V gives CDR1 MGHRA, CDR2 YSYEKL. V was clipped by 4 bases and J by 7 bases, with 11 bases between them. The DNA for the CDR3 is TGCGCCAGCAGCCCCCAAGTGGGGCAGCCCCAGCATTTT. This codes for CASSPQVGQPQHF.

This CDR3 reads CASSPGQGGSTEAFF. The CDR3 coding sequence is TGTGCCAGCTCACCGGGACAGGGAGGGAGCACTGAAGCTTTCTTT. The rearrangement links TRBV18 to TRBJ1-1; TRBD1 matches 9 bases. Germline lookup yields CDR1 KGHSH and CDR2 LQKENI. V gave up 3 bases and J gave up 4 bases; unmatched junction bases: 6. The CDR3 consists of 15 residues.

The V gene is TRBV11-3, the J gene TRBJ2-5, with 7 nucleotides matching TRBD2. Germline V CDR1 and CDR2: SGHNT, YENEEA. V lost 5 bases, J lost 2 bases, and 8 bases stayed unmatched. This CDR3 spans 15 amino acids. In nucleotides, the CDR3 is TGTGCCAGCAGCCTCTCTAGCGGAGGACAAGAGACCCAGTACTTC. Its translation is CASSLSSGGQETQYF.

This clone occurred a few times. The chain combines TRBV27 with TRBJ2-2, with 13 bases that match TRBD2. J lost 5 bases, V lost 5 bases, and 2 bases had no gene match. Germline assignment: CDR1 MNHEY and CDR2 SMNVEV (reference sequence). CDR3 length: 15 residues. The CDR3 protein is CASSRLAGGTGELFF. The CDR3 bases are TGTGCCAGCAGTCGACTAGCGGGGGGTACCGGGGAGCTGTTTTTT.

This rearrangement joins TRBV2 to TRBJ1-3, with TRBD1 as a possible D gene (5 bases). The ends were cut back, 1 base at V and 0 bases at J, with 13 bases in the middle. The CDR3 is made up of 17 amino acids. Germline-derived CDR1 and CDR2 are SNHLY and FYNNEI. CDR3 residues: CASSEELAGTSGNTIYF. The CDR3 coding sequence is TGTGCCAGCAGTGAAGAGTTGGCAGGGACCTCTGGAAACACCATATATTTT.

This chain uses TRBV2 with TRBJ1-1; no clear D gene. V lost 8 bases, J lost 4 bases, and 11 bases lay in between. The CDR3 loop spans 12 amino acids. CDR1 is SNHLY and CDR2 is FYNNEI in the germline V gene. CDR3 in amino acids: CASAPGVTEAFF. Here the CDR3 DNA reads TGTGCCAGCGCCCCCGGGGTCACTGAAGCTTTCTTT.

This clone has just a few counts. The genes are TRBV24-1 and TRBJ2-3; D is unclear. The CDR3 spans 13 residues. Trimming shortened V by 3 bases and J by 0 bases, and 3 bases separated the two germline ends. The germline gives CDR1 KGHDR, CDR2 SFDVKD. CDR3 DNA sequence: TGTGCCACCAGTGATATTAGCACAGATACGCAGTATTTT. It specifies CATSDISTDTQYF.

The V gene is TRBV6-2 or TRBV6-3, the J gene TRBJ2-7; a possible D gene is TRBD2 (7 bases). This CDR3 contains 16 residues. V was clipped by 4 bases and J by 3 bases, with 19 bases between them. Germline loops: CDR1 MNHEY, CDR2 SVGEGT. The CDR3 protein is CASSSMGGLSDYEQYF. CDR3 coding DNA: TGTGCCAGCAGTTCTATGGGGGGGCTTTCGGACTACGAGCAGTACTTC.

V is TRBV27 and J is TRBJ1-1, with 8 bases identical to TRBD1. This CDR3 is 15 amino acids long. Trimming at V came to 5 bases and at J to 4 bases, leaving 9 bases not matched to a gene. Looked up from germline, CDR1 is MNHEY and CDR2 is SMNVEV (reference sequence). The chain's CDR3 is CASSVYTGGGTEAFF. CDR3 bases: TGTGCCAGCAGTGTTTATACAGGGGGGGGCACTGAAGCTTTCTTT.

CDR3 sequence (DNA): TGCGCCAGCAGCCAAGATCTGGGGGCTTCCTACAATGAGCAGTTCTTC. Translating gives CASSQDLGASYNEQFF. This chain joins TRBV4-1 and TRBJ2-1, with D maybe TRBD1 (6 bases). V shed 0 bases and J shed 1 base, with 10 bases lying between them. CDR1 and CDR2 from the germline V gene are MGHRA and YSYEKL. CDR3 size: 16 residues.

This clone has only a few counts. This sequence joins TRBV10-1 and TRBJ2-7; D may be TRBD1 (6 bases). In germline, CDR1 is WNHNN, CDR2 SYGVQD (reference sequence). This CDR3 contains 16 residues. The ends were cut back, 2 bases at V and 5 bases at J, with 19 bases in the middle. CDR3 DNA sequence: TGCGCCAGCAGTGAGGAGGGGACACTTTGCAACAACGAGCAGTACTTC. It encodes CASSEEGTLCNNEQYF.

The chain couples TRBV20-1 to TRBJ1-1; D ambiguous. V was shortened by 3 bases and J by 3 bases, with 26 bases between the two germline ends. The CDR3 is made up of 18 amino acids. Germline V gene sequence: CDR1 DFQATT, CDR2 SNEGSKA (reference sequence). The CDR3: CSASREAWEGPSYTEAFF. The CDR3 DNA is TGCAGTGCTAGTAGAGAGGCCTGGGAAGGACCGTCGTACACTGAAGCTTTCTTT.

This clone has just a few counts. The V call is TRBV5-1, the J call TRBJ1-2, with D possibly TRBD1 on 5 matching bases. V was clipped by 5 bases and J by 0 bases, with 14 bases between them. Per germline, CDR1 SGHRS and CDR2 YFSETQ. CDR3 size: 15 residues. The CDR3 region is CASRPGTETNYGYTF. CDR3 DNA: TGCGCCAGCAGGCCCGGGACGGAGACTAACTATGGCTACACCTTC.

The J gene is TRBJ2-2, the V gene TRBV5-1; D perhaps matches TRBD2 (5 bases). The germline V and J ends were trimmed by 4 bases and 9 bases, with 16 bases remaining between them. Germline V lookup: CDR1 SGHRS, CDR2 YFSETQ. CDR3 length: 14 residues. DNA for the CDR3: TGCGCCAGCAGCCCCGAGCTTAGCGACCGGGAGCTGTTTTTT. Protein sequence: CASSPELSDRELFF.

V and J are TRBV9 and TRBJ2-3, with 9 positions matching TRBD2. Trimming removed 0 bases from V and 2 bases from J; junction bases left unmatched: 7. The germline V gene has CDR1 SGDLS and CDR2 YYNGEE. The CDR3 has 17 amino acids. This CDR3 is CASSVARVAGATDTQYF. In DNA form, the CDR3 reads TGTGCCAGCAGCGTAGCCCGAGTAGCGGGGGCCACAGATACGCAGTATTTT.

The chain has TRBV3-1 (or the pseudogene TRBV3-2) and TRBJ2-1, with 7 bases lining up with TRBD2. Germline values: CDR1 LGHDT, CDR2 YNNKEL (reference sequence). The CDR3 has 15 residues. With V trimmed by 4 bases and J by 2 bases, 5 bases remained unmatched. The CDR3 bases are TGTGCCAGCAGCCGCGCTAGCGGACCCTACAATGAGCAGTTCTTC. Amino acid sequence: CASSRASGPYNEQFF.

The chain combines TRBV4-1 with TRBJ1-1, with no clear D. The V end lost 1 base, the J end lost 10 bases, and 13 bases lay between the germline ends. Per germline, CDR1 MGHRA and CDR2 YSYEKL. The CDR3 loop spans 13 amino acids. CDR3 in DNA: TGCGCCAGCAGCCAAGGTGTGGGGTTTGGAGCTTTCTTT. It is translated as CASSQGVGFGAFF.

The rearrangement links TRBV6-6 to TRBJ2-5; D is unresolved. The V end was cut by 0 bases, the J end by 1 base, with 6 bases between. In germline, CDR1 is MNHNY, CDR2 SVGAGI (reference sequence). The CDR3 totals 14 residues. The CDR3 reads CASSYSGSQETQYF. In DNA form, the CDR3 reads TGTGCCAGCAGTTACTCTGGTAGCCAAGAGACCCAGTACTTC.

This chain uses TRBV19 with TRBJ1-4; TRBD1 might be the D (6 bases). The CDR3 has 15 residues. CDR1 and CDR2 (germline): LNHDA, SQIVND (reference sequence). The V end was cut by 6 bases, the J end by 0 bases, with 11 bases between. The CDR3 loop reads CASRATGSTNEKLFF. CDR3 nucleotides: TGTGCCAGTAGGGCCACAGGGTCAACTAATGAAAAACTGTTTTTT.

This clone was observed a single time. The chain joins TRBV30 to TRBJ1-2; no clear D. Per germline, CDR1 GTSNPN and CDR2 SVGIG (reference sequence). This CDR3 region has 14 residues. The V and J ends lost 5 bases and 1 base respectively, with 14 bases between them. This chain's CDR3 is CAWHKLRLNYGYTF. Here the CDR3 DNA reads TGTGCCTGGCATAAACTGAGACTTAACTATGGCTACACCTTC.

This sequence joins TRBV4-1 and TRBJ1-1; weak D call: TRBD1 (6 bases). CDR1 is MGHRA, CDR2 YSYEKL, per germline. This CDR3 comprises 18 residues. V was clipped by 1 base and J by 2 bases, with 20 bases between them. The CDR3 nucleotides are TGCGCCAGCAGCCAAGCCGTTATAAGAGGGGGTGTAAACACTGAAGCTTTCTTT. Protein product: CASSQAVIRGGVNTEAFF.

The chain couples TRBV23-1 to TRBJ2-7, with 10 bases aligning to TRBD1. TRBV23-1 belongs to the ORF category, with a function that is uncertain. Trimming at V came to 7 bases and at J to 0 bases, leaving 9 bases not matched to a gene. The CDR3 contains 16 residues. CDR3 protein: CASIETWDRGSYEQYF. CDR3 coding DNA: TGCGCCAGCATCGAAACTTGGGACAGGGGCTCCTACGAGCAGTACTTC.

The chain combines TRBV2 with TRBJ2-7; 8 nucleotides agree with TRBD1. The CDR3 covers 12 residues. J was trimmed by 12 bases and V by 6 bases; bases with no gene match: 10. Germline V gives CDR1 SNHLY, CDR2 FYNNEI. CDR3 sequence reads: CASRDARTGPYF. CDR3 DNA sequence: TGTGCCAGCAGGGACGCTCGGACAGGGCCGTACTTC.

This clone occurred once. The chain carries TRBV6-6 and TRBJ2-7, with 11 bases aligning to TRBD2. In germline, CDR1 is MNHNY, CDR2 SVGAGI (reference sequence). V dropped 4 bases and J dropped 2; count of bases not matched to a gene: 1. This CDR3 has 14 residues. This CDR3 reads CASSLAGGAYEQYF. DNA for the CDR3: TGTGCCAGCAGTTTAGCGGGAGGGGCCTACGAGCAGTACTTC.

This clone was seen a few times. This sequence joins TRBV11-3 and TRBJ2-1; D remains ambiguous. Germline loops: CDR1 SGHNT, CDR2 YENEEA. CDR3 length equals 12 residues. Trimming removed 0 bases at V and 5 bases at J, with 2 bases between. The CDR3 DNA is TGTGCCAGCAGCTTAGAAGACAATGAGCAGTTCTTC. It yields the protein CASSLEDNEQFF.